This entry features one T cell receptor (beta chain) sequence. At one of its ends the junction is not consistent with the germline gene, which may arise from a read error. The data derive from a study of early T cells in non-severe SARS-CoV-2 infection. Study-level background: The authors sequenced bulk RNA from unsorted whole blood, leaving chains unpaired.

Individual cDNA molecules received unique molecular identifiers. One entry per CDR3 protein results from TCRdb running MiXCR on the 5' RACE reads. The table lists around 80,000 distinct CDR3 sequences, 13% of them singletons, with approximately 5.7% in the top ten. This CDR3 region has 14 residues. In germline, CDR1 is KGHSH, CDR2 LQKENI. This sequence originates from an adult who was a healthcare worker with PCR-confirmed SARS-CoV-2 infection or an uninfected control (not recorded which). V is TRBV18 and J is TRBJ1-2, with D unclear. Sequenced input: whole blood. CDR3 bases: TGTGCCGGCTCACCGGCGGACGGGAACTATGGCTACACCTTC. As protein: CAGSPADGNYGYTF.